This T cell receptor beta chain was profiled in a study of blood T cells in healthy people across ages. Study in general: Through template switching, about one barcoded beta molecule was captured per two T cells, as measured in model experiments.

Concerning this clonotype itself: Its specificity is not known.

General study results and limits: Unknown donor CMV status possibly confounded expanded clonotype changes.

The germline V gene has CDR1 MGHRA and CDR2 YSYEKL. The CDR3 has 15 amino acids. The trim removed 3 bases at V and 4 bases at J, leaving 6 bases unmatched. A sample-barcoded 5' primer and a J-beta primer mix were used in a second PCR of roughly 6 to 11 cycles. Any given sample supplied a minimum of 2.5 million CDR3-containing paired-end reads. TCRdb analysed the 5' RACE reads with MiXCR anew, one entry per CDR3 protein. The sample consists of some 900,000 distinct CDR3 sequences, around 49% of them appearing once. Those donating, healthy Caucasian individuals from Russia, were aged about 6 to 95. The origin of this receptor is a young man in good health. The chain has TRBV4-1 and TRBJ1-2; 9 bases line up with TRBD1. The sample taken for sequencing was blood. The CDR3 loop is CASSHQTGGTYGYTF. CDR3 in DNA: TGCGCCAGCAGCCACCAGACAGGGGGTACCTATGGCTACACCTTC.